This T cell receptor (beta chain) was captured by sequencing in a study of blood T cell repertoires in COVID-19. The CDR3 is 16 amino acids. CDR1 and CDR2 from the germline V gene are MNHNS and SASEGT. During active infection, Seattle patients enrolled and were then monitored through disease. Comments on this clone: A read error may produce the germline difference seen at one junction end.

As processed by the authors: Estimated nucleated cell counts came from reference gene primer amplification. Clones were sequenced by immunoSEQ multiplex PCR, and TCRdb holds only the in-frame ones, with some missing. V and J calls and clone size are those listed in that table; D and trimming were worked out from the DNA. The sample yields roughly 200,000 clones, roughly 80% seen once. Input material: peripheral blood. This rearrangement joins TRBV6-1 to TRBJ1-2; D possibly corresponds to TRBD1 (6 bases). This receptor was identified in a woman at least 80 years old with COVID-19, enrolled during active disease. CDR3: CASSEDYREAGYGYTF. CDR3 nucleotide sequence: TGTGCCAGCAGCGAAGATTACAGGGAAGCCGGCTATGGCTACACCTTC.